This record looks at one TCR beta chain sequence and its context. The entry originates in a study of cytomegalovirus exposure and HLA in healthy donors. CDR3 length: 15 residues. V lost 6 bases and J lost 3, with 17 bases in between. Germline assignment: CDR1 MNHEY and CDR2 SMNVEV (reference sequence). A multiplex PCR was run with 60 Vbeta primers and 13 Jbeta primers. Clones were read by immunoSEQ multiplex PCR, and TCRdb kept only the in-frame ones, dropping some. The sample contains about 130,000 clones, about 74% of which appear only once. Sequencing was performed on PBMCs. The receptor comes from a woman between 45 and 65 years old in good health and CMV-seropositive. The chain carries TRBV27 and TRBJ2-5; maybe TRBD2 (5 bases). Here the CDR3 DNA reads TGTGCCAGCAGCCATTGGGGAGATTATGAAGAGACCCAGTACTTC. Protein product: CASSHWGDYEETQYF.